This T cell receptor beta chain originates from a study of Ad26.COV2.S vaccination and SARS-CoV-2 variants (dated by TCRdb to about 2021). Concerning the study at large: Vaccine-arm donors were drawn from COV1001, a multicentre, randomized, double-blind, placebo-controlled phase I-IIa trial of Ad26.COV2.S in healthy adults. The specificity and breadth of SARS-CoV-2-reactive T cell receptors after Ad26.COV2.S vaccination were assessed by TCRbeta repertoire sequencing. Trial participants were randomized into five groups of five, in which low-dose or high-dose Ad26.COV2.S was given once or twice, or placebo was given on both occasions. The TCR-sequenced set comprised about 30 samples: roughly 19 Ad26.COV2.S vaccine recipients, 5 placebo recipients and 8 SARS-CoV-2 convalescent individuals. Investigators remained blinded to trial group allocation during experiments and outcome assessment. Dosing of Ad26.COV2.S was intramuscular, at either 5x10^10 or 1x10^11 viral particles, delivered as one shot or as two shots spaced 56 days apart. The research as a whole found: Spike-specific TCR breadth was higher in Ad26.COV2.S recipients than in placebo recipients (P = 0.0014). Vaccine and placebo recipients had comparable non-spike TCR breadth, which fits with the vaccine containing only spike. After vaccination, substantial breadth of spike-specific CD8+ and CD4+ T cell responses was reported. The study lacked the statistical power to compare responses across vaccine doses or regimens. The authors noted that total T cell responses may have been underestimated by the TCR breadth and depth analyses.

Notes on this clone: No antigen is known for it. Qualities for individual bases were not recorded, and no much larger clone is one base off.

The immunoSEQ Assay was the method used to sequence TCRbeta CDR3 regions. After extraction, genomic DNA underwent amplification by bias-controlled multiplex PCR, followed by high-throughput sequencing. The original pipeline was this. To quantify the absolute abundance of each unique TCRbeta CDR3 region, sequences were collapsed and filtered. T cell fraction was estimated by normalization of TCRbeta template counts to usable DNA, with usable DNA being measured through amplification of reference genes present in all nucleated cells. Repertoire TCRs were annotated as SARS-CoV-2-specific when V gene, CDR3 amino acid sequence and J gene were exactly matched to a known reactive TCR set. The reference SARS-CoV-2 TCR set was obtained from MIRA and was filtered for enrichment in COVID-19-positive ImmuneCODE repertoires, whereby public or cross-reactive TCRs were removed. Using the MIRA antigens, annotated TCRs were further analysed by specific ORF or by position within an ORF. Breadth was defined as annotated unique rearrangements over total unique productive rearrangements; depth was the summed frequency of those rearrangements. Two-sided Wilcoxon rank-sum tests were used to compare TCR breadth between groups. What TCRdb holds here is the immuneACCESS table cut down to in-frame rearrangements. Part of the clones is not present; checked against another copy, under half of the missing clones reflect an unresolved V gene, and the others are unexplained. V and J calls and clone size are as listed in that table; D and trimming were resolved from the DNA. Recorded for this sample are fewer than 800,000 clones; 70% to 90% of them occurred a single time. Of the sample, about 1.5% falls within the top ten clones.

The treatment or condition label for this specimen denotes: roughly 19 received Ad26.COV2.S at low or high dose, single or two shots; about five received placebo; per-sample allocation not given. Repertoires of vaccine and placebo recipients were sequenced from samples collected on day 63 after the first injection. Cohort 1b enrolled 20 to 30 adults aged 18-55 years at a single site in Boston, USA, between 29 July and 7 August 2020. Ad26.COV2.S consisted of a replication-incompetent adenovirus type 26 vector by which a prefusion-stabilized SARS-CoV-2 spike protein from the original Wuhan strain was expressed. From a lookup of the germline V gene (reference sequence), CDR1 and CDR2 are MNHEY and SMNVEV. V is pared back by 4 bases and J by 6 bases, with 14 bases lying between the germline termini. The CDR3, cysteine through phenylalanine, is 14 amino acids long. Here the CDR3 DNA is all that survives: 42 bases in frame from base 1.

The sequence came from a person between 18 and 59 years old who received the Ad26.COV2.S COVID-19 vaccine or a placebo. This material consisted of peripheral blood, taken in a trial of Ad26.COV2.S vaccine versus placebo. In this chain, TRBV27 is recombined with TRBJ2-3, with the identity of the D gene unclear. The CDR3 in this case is CASSWEPAGDTQYF. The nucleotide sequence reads TGTGCCAGCAGTTGGGAACCGGCAGGCGATACGCAGTATTTT.